The 5 T cell receptor beta chains in this list originate from one sample, sequenced in a study of naive CD8 T cells in extremely preterm neonates. TCRdb keeps only in-frame clones here, not all; method: immunoSEQ multiplex PCR. The sample lists more than 7,000 clones; approximately 98% were seen once. The sequencing sample was made of naive CD8+ T cells from blood. The receptors stem from a human donor in good health.

The V and J genes are TRBV29-1 and TRBJ2-2; TRBD1 is a possible D gene (6 bases). The V gene lost 4 bases and the J gene lost 5 bases, with 11 bases spanning the gap. CDR3 length: 13 residues. Germline-derived CDR1 and CDR2 are SQVTM and ANQGSEA. CDR3 sequence: CSVGAGETGELFF. The CDR3 DNA sequence: TGCAGCGTTGGGGCAGGGGAAACCGGGGAGCTGTTTTTT.

The V gene is TRBV19, the J gene TRBJ1-4; D possibly corresponds to TRBD1 (6 bases). This CDR3 has 15 amino acids. Trimming stripped 4 bases from V and 5 bases from J, with 14 bases between. Germline CDR1 and CDR2: LNHDA and SQIVND (reference sequence). The CDR3 nucleotides are TGTGCCAGTAGTACCCCACAGGGCTGGAATGAAAAACTGTTTTTT. Protein: CASSTPQGWNEKLFF.

In its sample, this clone was seen once. The genes are TRBV4-1 and TRBJ1-6, with 7 bases matching TRBD1. Per germline, CDR1 MGHRA and CDR2 YSYEKL. The V and J ends lost 2 bases and 4 bases, in that order; junction bases with no gene match: 8. The CDR3 is 17 residues long. CDR3 residues: CASSQLTGVGYNSPLHF. In nucleotides, the CDR3 is TGCGCCAGCAGCCAACTAACAGGGGTAGGGTATAATTCACCCCTCCACTTT.

This clone was detected only once. Other DNA variants within this sample encode the same CDR3. The rearrangement uses TRBV28 and TRBJ1-2, with a tentative D call TRBD1 (5 bases). V lost 4 bases to trimming and J lost 7 bases, with 28 bases between them. The length of the CDR3 is 18 residues. From germline, CDR1 is MDHEN and CDR2 SYDVKM. The DNA of the CDR3 is TGTGCCAGCAGTTGCTCCGGGGGGGGTTTGGAGTTCTGCTCTGGCTACACCTTC. Amino acid sequence: CASSCSGGGLEFCSGYTF.

The chain combines TRBV6-1 with TRBJ1-5; D not resolved. V shed 11 bases and J shed 3 bases, with 11 bases lying between them. The CDR3 length is 12 residues. Germline lookup yields CDR1 MNHNS and CDR2 SASEGT. CDR3 DNA: TGTGCCGCCCACGGGGACAATCAGCCCCAGCATTTT. It is translated as CAAHGDNQPQHF.